The rows below give T cell receptor beta chains drawn from one sample of a study of blood T cell repertoires in COVID-19. Generated by immunoSEQ multiplex PCR, the TCRdb table keeps only in-frame clones and is missing some. This repertoire shows around 64,000 clones, 75% to 95% found once; its top ten account for 8.6%. Material for sequencing was peripheral blood. These receptors all come from a human donor in a cohort sampled during active COVID-19. Each CDR3 is given with its conserved first and last residue. D genes are given only for firm matches. The size of a clone is reported for some rows only, either as once, few or many, or as a class for expanded clones.

.	TRBD2	TRBV30	TRBJ2-1	CAWGGLAGIASLNEQFF	TGTGCCTGGGGAGGACTAGCGGGGATCGCATCGCTGAATGAGCAGTTCTTC
.	TRBD2	TRBV11-2	TRBJ2-5	CASREAGGIGETQYF	TGTGCCAGCAGGGAGGCGGGGGGCATCGGGGAGACCCAGTACTTC
.	.	TRBV3-1/TRBV3-2	TRBJ2-1	CASSQGGAYNEQFF	TGTGCCAGCAGCCAAGGCGGGGCATACAATGAGCAGTTCTTC
.	TRBD1	TRBV6-1	TRBJ2-1	CASSAQGQGAGNEQFF	TGTGCCAGCAGTGCCCAAGGACAGGGGGCTGGGAATGAGCAGTTCTTC
.	TRBD1	TRBV6-5	TRBJ2-5	CASTKDRGYQETQYF	TGTGCCAGCACCAAAGACAGGGGATACCAAGAGACCCAGTACTTC
.	.	TRBV4-1	TRBJ2-7	CASSQGRQGTYEQYF	TGCGCCAGCAGCCAAGGTCGGCAGGGGACCTACGAGCAGTACTTC
.	.	TRBV30	TRBJ2-7	CAWTYGGASYEQYF	TGTGCCTGGACATATGGGGGGGCGTCCTACGAGCAGTACTTC
.	.	TRBV2	TRBJ1-1	CAILVGEGGNTEAFF	TGTGCCATCCTTGTGGGGGAGGGTGGAAACACTGAAGCTTTCTTT
.	TRBD1	TRBV7-3	TRBJ2-1	CASSPTGTGGVINEQFF	TGTGCCAGCAGCCCAACGGGGACAGGGGGCGTGATCAATGAGCAGTTCTTC
.	TRBD2	TRBV7-3	TRBJ2-3	CASSLRLAGRGGRADTQYF	TGTGCCAGCAGCTTAAGACTAGCGGGACGAGGAGGGCGGGCAGATACGCAGTATTTT
.	TRBD1	TRBV29-1	TRBJ1-3	CSGIRDSGSGNTIYF	TGCAGCGGTATCCGGGACAGCGGCTCTGGAAACACCATATATTTT
.	.	TRBV5-1	TRBJ1-1	CASNKEVLNTEAFF	TGCGCCAGCAACAAGGAGGTTTTGAACACTGAAGCTTTCTTT
.	.	TRBV9	TRBJ2-6	CASSVGFGGANVLTF	TGTGCCAGCAGCGTAGGGTTCGGTGGGGCCAACGTCCTGACTTTC
.	TRBD2	TRBV19	TRBJ2-5	CASSIGSTSGAPQETQYF	TGTGCCAGTAGTATAGGCTCGACTAGCGGGGCGCCCCAAGAGACCCAGTACTTC
.	TRBD1	TRBV11-2	TRBJ2-5	CASSQGFGQGWETQYF	TGTGCCAGCAGTCAAGGGTTCGGACAGGGATGGGAGACCCAGTACTTC
.	.	TRBV27	TRBJ2-1	CASSFLERDEQFF	TGTGCCAGCAGTTTTCTAGAGAGGGATGAGCAGTTCTTC
.	.	TRBV2	TRBJ1-1	CASSSDSNTEAFF	TGTGCCAGCAGTTCGGACTCGAACACTGAAGCTTTCTTT
.	TRBD2	TRBV7-2	TRBJ2-3	CASSTSVTDTQYF	TGTGCCAGCAGCACTAGCGTGACAGATACGCAGTATTTT
.	TRBD1	TRBV7-3	TRBJ2-7	CASSTSGTGLAYEQYF	TGTGCCAGCAGCACCTCCGGGACAGGACTCGCCTACGAGCAGTACTTC
.	.	TRBV9	TRBJ1-4	CASSAFGRGGEKLFF	TGTGCCAGCAGCGCCTTTGGGAGAGGAGGTGAAAAACTGTTTTTT
.	TRBD1	TRBV28	TRBJ2-7	CASSLSWGQGPYEQYF	TGTGCCAGCAGTTTAAGTTGGGGACAGGGGCCCTACGAGCAGTACTTC
.	TRBD1	TRBV2	TRBJ1-1	CASSLHDRGGEAFF	TGTGCCAGCAGTCTCCATGACAGGGGTGGTGAAGCTTTCTTT
.	TRBD2	TRBV7-8	TRBJ2-3	CASARVAGGEGSTQYF	TGTGCTTCAGCGAGGGTAGCGGGAGGTGAGGGGAGTACGCAGTATTTT
.	TRBD2	TRBV29-1	TRBJ2-7	CSVLAGDSYEQYF	TGCAGCGTCCTAGCGGGGGATTCCTACGAGCAGTACTTC
.	TRBD1	TRBV18	TRBJ2-6	CASSPSLTGGAVGANVLTF	TGTGCCAGCTCACCGAGTCTGACAGGGGGCGCGGTAGGGGCCAACGTCCTGACTTTC
.	.	TRBV27	TRBJ2-2	CASSTWVLATGFSNTGELFF	TGTGCCAGCAGTACTTGGGTGTTAGCAACAGGGTTTTCGAACACCGGGGAGCTGTTTTTT
few	.	TRBV7-3	TRBJ1-2	CASSRKQIYGYTF	TGTGCCAGCAGTAGAAAGCAAATCTATGGCTACACCTTC
once	TRBD2	TRBV2	TRBJ2-3	CASRETSGGTQYF	TGTGCCAGCAGGGAGACTAGCGGGGGAACGCAGTATTTT
.	.	TRBV7-8	TRBJ2-7	CASSLYGEAYEQYF	TGTGCCAGCAGCTTATACGGTGAAGCCTACGAGCAGTACTTC
.	TRBD1	TRBV14	TRBJ2-5	CASSQDLGTGRVAKTQYF	TGTGCCAGCAGCCAAGATCTGGGGACAGGGAGGGTTGCCAAGACCCAGTACTTC
.	.	TRBV5-1	TRBJ1-2	CASSLQGEGGYTF	TGCGCCAGCAGCTTACAGGGTGAAGGTGGCTACACCTTC
.	TRBD2	TRBV19	TRBJ2-5	CASSPSGGAWAETQYF	TGTGCCAGTAGCCCTAGCGGGGGGGCCTGGGCAGAGACCCAGTACTTC
.	TRBD1	TRBV25-1	TRBJ1-2	CASSLWTGDNYGYTF	TGTGCCAGCAGTCTTTGGACAGGGGACAACTATGGCTACACCTTC
.	TRBD1	TRBV5-1	TRBJ2-5	CASSETGTGEETQYF	TGCGCCAGCAGCGAGACTGGGACAGGGGAAGAGACCCAGTACTTC
.	TRBD2	TRBV7-2	TRBJ2-5	CASSIGLAGQETQYF	TGTGCCAGCAGCATAGGACTAGCGGGGCAAGAGACCCAGTACTTC
.	TRBD2	TRBV9	TRBJ2-3	CASSAASGYTDTQYF	TGTGCCAGCAGCGCCGCTAGCGGGTACACAGATACGCAGTATTTT
.	.	TRBV10-1	TRBJ1-2	CASSVHRVLGYTF	TGCGCCAGCAGTGTGCACAGGGTGTTAGGCTACACCTTC
.	.	TRBV9	TRBJ2-3	CASSVGNGQGTQYF	TGTGCCAGCAGCGTAGGAAACGGCCAGGGTACGCAGTATTTT
.	.	TRBV7-2	TRBJ2-7	CASSLEQGSYEQYF	TGTGCCAGCAGCTTAGAACAGGGCTCGTACGAGCAGTACTTC
.	TRBD1	TRBV9	TRBJ1-3	CASSVVPLRGRNPGSGNTIYF	TGTGCCAGCAGCGTAGTACCGCTTAGGGGGCGGAACCCCGGGTCTGGAAACACCATATATTTT
.	TRBD2	TRBV5-1	TRBJ2-3	CASSLSRTSGAIDTQYF	TGCGCCAGCAGCTTGAGTAGGACTAGCGGGGCCATAGATACGCAGTATTTT
few	.	TRBV6-5	TRBJ1-1	CASSPSVEMNTEAFF	TGTGCCAGCAGCCCAAGCGTTGAGATGAACACTGAAGCTTTCTTT
once	.	TRBV7-9	TRBJ2-4	CASSLWGQGLAKNIQYF	TGTGCCAGCAGCCTCTGGGGTCAGGGACTAGCCAAAAACATTCAGTACTTC
.	TRBD1	TRBV5-1	TRBJ1-2	CASSLGQGILNGYTF	TGCGCCAGCAGCTTGGGACAGGGGATATTAAATGGCTACACCTTC
.	.	TRBV29-1	TRBJ1-1	CSVTVHAEAFF	TGCAGCGTAACAGTTCACGCTGAAGCTTTCTTT
once	.	TRBV6-2/TRBV6-3	TRBJ2-7	CASSPRSNLRGEQYF	TGTGCCAGCAGTCCCCGGAGCAACCTGAGAGGCGAGCAGTACTTC
.	.	TRBV10-3	TRBJ2-6	CAISESVAGANVLTF	TGTGCCATCAGTGAGTCGGTAGCTGGGGCCAACGTCCTGACTTTC
.	.	TRBV24-1	TRBJ2-3	CATSDFSGIDTQYF	TGTGCCACCAGTGATTTTTCAGGCATAGATACGCAGTATTTT
.	.	TRBV9	TRBJ1-1	CASSVGGAMNTEAFF	TGTGCCAGCAGCGTAGGGGGAGCTATGAACACTGAAGCTTTCTTT
.	.	TRBV5-1	TRBJ1-1	CASSFTGEGTEAFF	TGCGCCAGCAGCTTTACCGGTGAGGGCACTGAAGCTTTCTTT
.	.	TRBV7-8	TRBJ2-7	CASSLGWRGRNEQYF	TGTGCCAGCAGCTTAGGATGGAGGGGGCGAAACGAGCAGTACTTC
.	TRBD2	TRBV7-3	TRBJ2-2	CASSLRGRADTGELFF	TGTGCCAGCAGCTTAAGAGGGAGGGCCGACACCGGGGAGCTGTTTTTT
.	TRBD1	TRBV5-4	TRBJ2-5	CASSSTDRAETQYF	TGTGCCAGCAGTTCAACGGACAGGGCGGAGACCCAGTACTTC
.	.	TRBV7-6	TRBJ2-2	CASSLASRLNTGELFF	TGTGCCAGCAGCTTAGCGAGTAGATTGAACACCGGGGAGCTGTTTTTT
once	.	TRBV5-4	TRBJ1-6	CASSLAGALNSPLHF	TGTGCCAGCAGCTTGGCAGGTGCCCTTAATTCACCCCTCCACTTT
.	.	TRBV7-2	TRBJ2-1	CASSLNQGSNEQFF	TGTGCCAGCAGCTTAAACCAGGGTAGCAATGAGCAGTTCTTC
.	.	TRBV9	TRBJ1-6	CASSAHRRGYYNSPLHF	TGTGCCAGCAGCGCCCATCGCCGGGGGTACTATAATTCACCCCTCCACTTT
.	.	TRBV2	TRBJ1-5	CASSESGMEPQHF	TGTGCCAGCAGTGAATCAGGAATGGAGCCCCAGCATTTT
.	.	TRBV18	TRBJ2-5	CASSQTEETQYF	TGTGCCAGCTCACAAACTGAGGAGACCCAGTACTTC
.	TRBD2	TRBV30	TRBJ2-2	CAWRRLRTSGRNTGELFF	TGTGCCTGGAGGAGGCTCCGGACTAGCGGGAGGAACACCGGGGAGCTGTTTTTT